This TCR beta chain comes out of a study of blood T cell repertoires in COVID-19. Background on the study: PBMCs, B-cell-depleted T cells, or T cells were the source of the cDNA or gDNA that made up the material.

The assay was immunoSEQ multiplex PCR, and TCRdb's table has in-frame clones only and misses some. The sample yields tens of thousands of clones, more than 70% seen once. The V gene's germline CDR1 is MNHEY and CDR2 SMNVEV (reference sequence). V lost 6 bases to trimming and J lost 1 base, with 12 bases between them. The CDR3 spans 15 residues. The clonotype was recovered from an older man with COVID-19, enrolled during active disease. The genes are TRBV27 and TRBJ1-4; a weak D match, TRBD1 (5 bases). Sequenced sample: peripheral blood. The CDR3: CASRQTGETNEKLFF. The CDR3 bases are TGTGCCAGCAGGCAAACAGGAGAAACTAATGAAAAACTGTTTTTT.